A single sample gave rise to the 21 T cell receptor beta chains below, sequenced in a study of identical twins. TCRdb independently ran MiXCR on the 5' RACE reads; one entry per CDR3 protein. The data show over 500,000 distinct CDR3 sequences, 20% to 25% seen once. These sequences were also reported in another study, on T cells expressing NK-cell markers.

Sequencing was done on a sample of CD4+ T cells sorted from blood. The receptors originated from a woman aged 18-35 years in good health.

This clonotype was counted between two and nine times. This rearrangement joins TRBV10-3 to TRBJ2-3; no reliable D call. The CDR3 is 14 residues long. Germline CDR1 reads ENHRY; CDR2 reads SYGVKD. The germline V and J ends were trimmed by 2 bases and 6 bases, with 12 bases remaining between them. DNA for the CDR3: TGTGCCATCAGTGAGAACGGAGTGGCGGATACGCAGTATTTT. Translated, it gives CAISENGVADTQYF.

J is TRBJ2-7 and V is TRBV5-1; D is undetermined. Germline V gene data show CDR1 as SGHRS and CDR2 as YFSETQ. CDR3 length equals 14 residues. Trimming cost V 8 bases and J 1 base, with 16 bases left between them. The DNA for the CDR3 is TGCGCCAGTAGACATGACGCCGGGTCCTACGAGCAGTACTTC. Translated: CASRHDAGSYEQYF.

The chain recombines TRBV10-3 with TRBJ2-1; D not certain. From germline, CDR1 is ENHRY and CDR2 SYGVKD. CDR3 length: 11 residues. V lost 7 bases, J lost 5 bases, and 6 bases lay in between. CDR3 bases: TGTGCCATCACTACGAACAATGAGCAGTTCTTC. Its protein is CAITTNNEQFF.

In its sample, this clonotype was seen a few times. An end of the junction differs from the germline gene, which may be a read error. This sequence joins TRBV6-6 and TRBJ1-5; TRBD1 is a possible D gene (5 bases). The CDR3 spans 12 residues. Germline CDR1 MNHNY, CDR2 SVGAGI (reference sequence). The CDR3 DNA is TGTGCCAGCAGCAAAACCCAGGGTTCCCAACATTTT. Its protein is CASSKTQGSQHF.

The rearrangement uses TRBV29-1 and TRBJ2-3, with D unresolved. CDR1 is SQVTM, CDR2 ANQGSEA, per germline. The CDR3 sequence is 13 residues long. V lost 3 bases to trimming and J lost 2 bases, with 9 bases between them. For the CDR3, the DNA is TGCAGCGTTGACCCCGGCCACACAGATACGCAGTATTTT. Its translation: CSVDPGHTDTQYF.

The chain is built from TRBV5-1 and TRBJ2-1, with D hard to call. Trimming removed 5 bases at V and 6 bases at J, with 21 bases between. Germline values: CDR1 SGHRS, CDR2 YFSETQ. The CDR3 extends over 16 amino acids. The CDR3 sequence is CASRATGLRTINEQFF. CDR3 sequence (DNA): TGCGCCAGCAGGGCGACGGGCTTGCGAACTATCAATGAGCAGTTCTTC.

This clonotype was seen a few times. The V gene is TRBV12-3 or TRBV12-4, the J gene TRBJ1-2; 7 bases are shared with TRBD1. This CDR3 is 13 amino acids long. J lost 5 bases, V lost 5 bases, and 5 bases had no gene match. CDR3 coding DNA: TGTGCCAGCAGTATACAGGGGACTTATGGCTACACCTTC. Its protein product is CASSIQGTYGYTF.

This chain connects TRBV20-1 to TRBJ2-1; no clear D. The CDR3 covers 12 residues. V was shortened by 8 bases and J by 2 bases, with 10 bases between the two germline ends. CDR1 DFQATT and CDR2 SNEGSKA come from the germline V gene (reference sequence). The CDR3 sequence: CSSLRAYNEQFF. For the CDR3, the DNA is TGCAGTTCCCTTAGGGCCTACAATGAGCAGTTCTTC.

This clonotype was recorded a few times. The CDR3 here is CASRIRQGRPSSTDTQYF. CDR3 DNA sequence: TGTGCCAGCAGAATTAGACAGGGAAGACCCTCTAGCACAGATACGCAGTATTTT. V usage is TRBV6-1 and J usage is TRBJ2-3, with TRBD1 identical over 7 bases. The CDR3 extends over 18 amino acids. Germline CDR1 is MNHNS and CDR2 is SASEGT. The V and J ends lost 6 bases and 0 bases, in that order; junction bases with no gene match: 15.

A few counts support this clonotype. The chain uses TRBV7-9 and TRBJ2-5; D is possibly TRBD1 (5 bases). This CDR3 spans 14 amino acids. The germline V gene encodes CDR1 SEHNR and CDR2 FQNEAQ (reference sequence). V was pared by 0 bases and J by 5 bases, with 10 bases between. CDR3 nucleotide sequence: TGTGCCAGCAGCTTAGCGCAGGGATGGGAGACCCAGTACTTC. Translation: CASSLAQGWETQYF.

J is TRBJ1-5 and V is TRBV28, with TRBD1 matching over 9 bases. The CDR3 runs to 15 residues. V lost 1 base to trimming and J lost 6 bases; unmatched junction nucleotides: 4. From germline, CDR1 is MDHEN and CDR2 SYDVKM. DNA of the CDR3: TGTGCCAGCAGTTTATACGGACAGGGGACTCAGCCCCAGCATTTT. This encodes CASSLYGQGTQPQHF.

This chain connects TRBV23-1 to TRBJ2-5, with 8 bases that match TRBD1. TRBV23-1 is known as an ORF, though its function is uncertain. V shed 7 bases, J shed 4 bases, and the junction held 8 bases outside the gene matches. This CDR3 contains 14 residues. The CDR3 reads CASTPGQGAETQYF. The CDR3, as DNA: TGCGCCAGCACCCCTGGACAGGGTGCAGAGACCCAGTACTTC.

This clonotype was observed a few times. V is TRBV20-1 and J is TRBJ2-3; the match to TRBD2 covers 8 bases. CDR1 is DFQATT, CDR2 SNEGSKA, per germline (reference sequence). The CDR3 runs 14 residues. V lost 1 base, J lost 2 bases, and 2 bases stayed unmatched. Here the CDR3 reads CSARAGGYTDTQYF. CDR3 coding DNA: TGCAGTGCTAGAGCGGGAGGGTACACAGATACGCAGTATTTT.

The V call is TRBV5-1, the J call TRBJ1-1; D gene ambiguous. Germline V gives CDR1 SGHRS, CDR2 YFSETQ. CDR3 size: 14 residues. Between the trimmed V and J ends, which lost 5 bases and 0 bases, there was a span of 11 bases. The CDR3 region has the DNA TGCGCCAGCAGGGGTAGGTCAATGAACACTGAAGCTTTCTTT. Its protein product is CASRGRSMNTEAFF.

The V gene is TRBV7-2, the J gene TRBJ2-1; no definite D call. Germline assignment: CDR1 SGHTA and CDR2 FQGNSA. The CDR3 is made up of 17 amino acids. Trimming took 5 bases from V and 2 from J, leaving 19 bases between them. Here the CDR3 reads CASSPPLVKAPYNEQFF. The DNA of the CDR3 is TGTGCCAGCAGCCCACCCCTAGTTAAGGCCCCCTACAATGAGCAGTTCTTC.

V usage is TRBV20-1 and J usage is TRBJ1-1; maybe TRBD1 (6 bases). Germline V lookup: CDR1 DFQATT, CDR2 SNEGSKA (reference sequence). The CDR3 contains 13 residues. Trimming pared 5 bases from V and 5 bases from J, leaving 15 bases between. CDR3 residues: CSAGGRGLTEAFF. In nucleotides, the CDR3 is TGCAGTGCTGGGGGGCGCGGGTTAACTGAAGCTTTCTTT.

This clonotype appeared many times. V usage is TRBV20-1 and J usage is TRBJ1-6; D possibly corresponds to TRBD1 (5 bases). CDR3 length: 16 amino acids. The germline gives CDR1 DFQATT, CDR2 SNEGSKA (reference sequence). The V end lost 6 bases, the J end lost 0 bases, and 15 bases lay between the germline ends. Here the CDR3 reads CSANDSPSSYNSPLHF. The CDR3 DNA reads TGCAGTGCAAACGACAGCCCGAGCTCCTATAATTCACCCCTCCACTTT.

Only a few counts were recorded for this clonotype. The chain is built from TRBV29-1 and TRBJ1-2, with a weak D call TRBD1 (5 bases). In germline, CDR1 is SQVTM, CDR2 ANQGSEA. The CDR3 is 12 residues long. Deletions cut 4 bases from V and 5 bases from J, with 11 bases between. Here the CDR3 reads CSVGGGAYGYTF. CDR3 sequence (DNA): TGCAGCGTTGGGGGTGGGGCGTATGGCTACACCTTC.

The chain links TRBV10-3 to TRBJ1-1, with TRBD1 identical over 7 bases. Looked up from germline, CDR1 is ENHRY and CDR2 is SYGVKD. CDR3 length: 13 amino acids. V was pared by 0 bases and J by 13 bases, with 8 bases of the junction left unmatched. The CDR3 DNA is TGTGCCATCAGTGAGTCGGGGTCAACAGGGGTTTTCTTT. Amino acids: CAISESGSTGVFF.

This clonotype was picked up a small number of times. J is TRBJ1-1 and V is TRBV4-3, with 9 nucleotides matching TRBD1. V trimming: 4 bases; J trimming: 0 bases; junction bases outside the gene matches: 6. This CDR3 is built from 16 residues. CDR1 is LGHNA, CDR2 YSLEER, per germline. The CDR3 loop reads CASSLGTGRLNTEAFF. The CDR3 DNA is TGCGCCAGCAGCCTTGGGACAGGGAGGCTGAACACTGAAGCTTTCTTT.

The sample holds a few counts of this clonotype. The chain employs TRBV7-9 and TRBJ2-1; D remains ambiguous. The germline V gene encodes CDR1 SEHNR and CDR2 FQNEAQ (reference sequence). V shed 4 bases and J shed 4 bases, with 14 bases lying between them. The CDR3 sequence is 15 residues long. The CDR3 reads CASSSVRAAYNEQFF. The CDR3 DNA reads as TGTGCCAGCAGCTCGGTCCGTGCCGCTTACAATGAGCAGTTCTTC.